Each of the 27 T cell receptor beta chains below was sequenced from the same sample in a study of radiation and T cells in renal cell carcinoma. This table comes from immunoSEQ multiplex PCR, and its TCRdb copy is limited to in-frame clones, with some not included. This sample has 100,000 to 150,000 clones, with roughly four fifths found just once. Time point in this sample: blood 2 weeks post-SBRT. Treatment of the sample: 15 Gy SBRT to primary tumor, nephrectomy 4 weeks later. This material consisted of blood, taken from a patient whose treatment included radiotherapy and nephrectomy. The receptors were sampled from a man aged 50-59 years with renal cell carcinoma.

This chain links TRBV5-1 with TRBJ1-4; D is undetermined. The CDR3 consists of 16 residues. The V end was cut by 1 base, the J end by 0 bases, with 10 bases between. CDR1 and CDR2 (germline): SGHRS, YFSETQ. The CDR3 sequence is CASSLRPDATNEKLFF. CDR3 bases: TGCGCCAGCAGCTTGCGTCCGGACGCAACTAATGAAAAACTGTTTTTT.

V is TRBV6-1 and J is TRBJ1-1, with D perhaps TRBD1 (5 bases). V was clipped by 8 bases and J by 9 bases, with 16 bases between them. The CDR3 consists of 12 residues. CDR1 is MNHNS, CDR2 SASEGT, per germline. CDR3 protein: CASLITGRQAFF. In nucleotides, the CDR3 is TGTGCCAGCCTTATAACGGGACGGCAAGCTTTCTTT.

The chain employs TRBV4-3 and TRBJ1-2; D is undetermined. V was clipped by 0 bases and J by 3 bases, with 11 bases between them. CDR1 LGHNA and CDR2 YSLEER come from the germline V gene. This CDR3 contains 15 residues. CDR3 nucleotide sequence: TGCGCCAGCAGCCAAGACAAGCAGTTCTACTATGGCTACACCTTC. Translating gives CASSQDKQFYYGYTF.

This clone was recorded once. V usage is TRBV7-8 and J usage is TRBJ2-3; 9 bases match TRBD2. The V gene's germline CDR1 is SGHVS and CDR2 FQNEAQ. CDR3 size: 16 residues. J lost 1 base, V lost 3 bases, and 5 bases had no gene match. CDR3 in amino acids: CASSFGIAGGTDTQYF. The CDR3, as DNA: TGTGCCAGCAGCTTTGGAATAGCGGGGGGCACAGATACGCAGTATTTT.

The chain employs TRBV5-4 and TRBJ2-5; D not resolved. Deletions cut 0 bases from V and 4 bases from J, with 13 bases between. The CDR3 is 15 amino acids. Looked up from germline, CDR1 is SGHNT and CDR2 is YYREEE (reference sequence). In DNA form, the CDR3 reads TGTGCCAGCAGCTTGGCTATCGCTAGTCCAGAGACCCAGTACTTC. This codes for CASSLAIASPETQYF.

The V gene is TRBV7-9, the J gene TRBJ2-2; D gene unclear. CDR3 size: 12 residues. Germline CDR1 SEHNR, CDR2 FQNEAQ (reference sequence). V shed 5 bases and J shed 7 bases, with 8 bases lying between them. The CDR3 DNA follows: TGTGCCAGCAGCCCCGAGGTCGGGGAGCTGTTTTTT. This encodes CASSPEVGELFF.

The V gene is TRBV2, the J gene TRBJ2-1; D may be TRBD2 (6 bases). There are 10 residues in the CDR3. V lost 8 bases, J lost 8 bases, and 7 bases lay in between. In germline, CDR1 is SNHLY, CDR2 FYNNEI. The CDR3 sequence: CASRGDEQFF. CDR3 nucleotides: TGTGCCAGCCGCGGGGATGAGCAGTTCTTC.

DNA of the CDR3: TGTGCCAGCAGTCAGGGGGGGGCTGGAAACACCATATATTTT. It yields the protein CASSQGGAGNTIYF. The chain recombines TRBV25-1 with TRBJ1-3; TRBD1 aligns across 7 bases. The trim removed 5 bases at V and 2 bases at J, leaving 3 bases unmatched. Germline-derived CDR1 and CDR2 are MGHDK and SYGVNS. CDR3 length: 14 residues.

This chain connects TRBV14 to TRBJ1-6, with D perhaps TRBD1 (5 bases). Germline CDR1 is SGHDN and CDR2 is FVKESK. The CDR3 runs 14 residues. Trimming pared 4 bases from V and 7 bases from J, leaving 11 bases between. Here the CDR3 reads CASSRGWGNSPLHF. CDR3 nucleotide sequence: TGTGCCAGCAGCCGAGGGTGGGGGAATTCACCCCTCCACTTT.

The rearrangement uses TRBV6-5 and TRBJ2-2; 7 bases are shared with TRBD2. Germline V gene data show CDR1 as MNHEY and CDR2 as SVGAGI. J was trimmed by 6 bases and V by 1 base; bases with no gene match: 8. The CDR3 has 16 residues. The CDR3 DNA sequence: TGTGCCAGCAGTTACTTGGTGGGGGAGGGCGCCGGGGAGCTGTTTTTT. It is translated as CASSYLVGEGAGELFF.

The chain joins TRBV6-5 to TRBJ2-7; maybe TRBD1 (6 bases). Between the trimmed V and J ends, which lost 3 bases and 2 bases, there was a span of 11 bases. The germline gives CDR1 MNHEY, CDR2 SVGAGI. This CDR3 contains 14 residues. The CDR3 nucleotides are TGTGCCAGCAGTTATGAACAGGGAGCCTACGAGCAGTACTTC. This translates into CASSYEQGAYEQYF.

The rearrangement joins TRBV15 to TRBJ1-3; D gene ambiguous. The CDR3 has 15 residues. Germline assignment: CDR1 LNHNV and CDR2 YYDKDF (reference sequence). V was cut by 0 bases and J by 2 bases, with 8 bases left in between. The CDR3 sequence: CATSRDRGAGNTIYF. The DNA for the CDR3 is TGTGCCACCAGCAGAGATCGGGGAGCTGGAAACACCATATATTTT.

The V gene is TRBV2, the J gene TRBJ1-1, with 7 bases identical to TRBD1. The CDR3 covers 15 residues. Looked up from germline, CDR1 is SNHLY and CDR2 is FYNNEI. The V segment lost 6 bases and the J segment 0 bases; nucleotides outside the gene matches: 7. DNA of the CDR3: TGTGCCAGCAGGGGGAGAGGGGGCATGAACACTGAAGCTTTCTTT. Translating gives CASRGRGGMNTEAFF. Full variable domain (remainder filled in from reference TRBV2 and TRBJ1-1): EPEVTQTPSHQVTQMGQEVILRCVPISNHLYFYWYRQILGQKVEFLVSFYNNEISEKSEIFDDQFSVERPDGSNFTLKIRSTKLEDSAMYFCASRGRGGMNTEAFFGQGTRLTVV.

Only a few counts were recorded for this clone. The J gene is TRBJ1-2, the V gene TRBV6-5, with D hard to call. This CDR3 comprises 15 residues. Germline V gene sequence: CDR1 MNHEY, CDR2 SVGAGI. The V end lost 0 bases, the J end lost 4 bases, and 12 bases lay between the germline ends. The DNA of the CDR3 is TGTGCCAGCAGTTACTCCGTAGCCAACAGCTATGGCTACACCTTC. Residues: CASSYSVANSYGYTF.

This clone was picked up one time. The genes are TRBV7-9 and TRBJ2-7; D unclear. The V end was cut by 0 bases, the J end by 3 bases, with 6 bases between. In germline, CDR1 is SEHNR, CDR2 FQNEAQ (reference sequence). The CDR3 is 13 amino acids. The CDR3 region is CASSLAHSYEQYF. The CDR3 DNA reads TGTGCCAGCAGCTTAGCCCACAGCTACGAGCAGTACTTC.

The chain couples TRBV16 to TRBJ1-1; possibly TRBD1 for D (5 bases). The CDR3 contains 14 residues. V lost 4 bases to trimming and J lost 4 bases, with 13 bases between them. Looked up from germline, CDR1 is KGHSY and CDR2 is FQNENV. As DNA, the CDR3 is TGTGCCAGCAGCCCGACAGCCCGGGGCACTGAAGCTTTCTTT. Protein product: CASSPTARGTEAFF.

The V call is TRBV21-1, the J call TRBJ1-5; the DNA was not compared with TRBD1, the D call given in the table. TRBV21-1 is reported as a pseudogene. The CDR3 covers 15 residues. CDR3 sequence (DNA): TGTGCCAGCAGCATTAGACAGGGGGTGAATCAGCCCCAGCATTTT. Residues: CASSIRQGVNQPQHF.

This chain links TRBV6-1 with TRBJ2-2; 7 bases line up with TRBD1. The J segment lost 6 bases and the V segment lost 8 bases, leaving 12 bases of the junction unmatched. CDR3 length: 15 residues. In germline, CDR1 is MNHNS, CDR2 SASEGT. CDR3 sequence (DNA): TGTGCCAGCGGACCAACAGGGGTGGGTTCCGGGGAGCTGTTTTTT. Translating it yields CASGPTGVGSGELFF.

For the CDR3, the DNA is TGCGCCAGCAGACCGGACAGCAATCAGCCCCAGCATTTT. Its translation is CASRPDSNQPQHF. The rearrangement uses TRBV5-1 and TRBJ1-5; the D is unclear. The V and J ends lost 5 bases and 1 base respectively, with 7 bases between them. This CDR3 region has 13 residues. Germline CDR1 SGHRS, CDR2 YFSETQ.

The J gene is TRBJ2-5, the V gene TRBV20-1, with D perhaps TRBD2 (6 bases). Germline V gene sequence: CDR1 DFQATT, CDR2 SNEGSKA (reference sequence). Trimming took 5 bases from V and 5 from J, leaving 9 bases between them. CDR3 size: 11 residues. The CDR3 region is CSAPRGETQYF. The CDR3 coding sequence is TGCAGTGCTCCACGGGGGGAGACCCAGTACTTC.

This chain links TRBV19 with TRBJ2-7, with D possibly being TRBD1 (6 bases). Between the trimmed V and J ends, which lost 5 bases and 3 bases, there was a span of 11 bases. This CDR3 comprises 13 residues. CDR1 and CDR2 from the germline V gene are LNHDA and SQIVND (reference sequence). The CDR3 DNA reads TGTGCCAGTAGTCAGCTGGACAGCTACGAGCAGTACTTC. Encoded protein: CASSQLDSYEQYF.

This rearrangement joins TRBV6-6 to TRBJ2-3; 7 nucleotides agree with TRBD1. The CDR3 is made up of 16 amino acids. Germline CDR1 reads MNHNY; CDR2 reads SVGAGI (reference sequence). V shed 2 bases, J shed 3 bases, and the junction held 8 bases outside the gene matches. CDR3 sequence (DNA): TGTGCCAGCAGTTACCCCGAAGACAGGGAGACAGATACGCAGTATTTT. Protein product: CASSYPEDRETDTQYF.

CDR3 loop: CASSPGRDQPQHF. The CDR3 DNA reads as TGCGCCAGCAGTCCCGGTCGGGATCAGCCCCAGCATTTT. The chain links TRBV10-1 to TRBJ1-5; D is uncertain. Germline V gives CDR1 WNHNN, CDR2 SYGVQD (reference sequence). V was shortened by 5 bases and J by 5 bases, with 10 bases between the two germline ends. The CDR3 has 13 residues.

V and J are TRBV5-1 and TRBJ2-7, with 8 bases that match TRBD2. CDR3 size: 15 residues. J lost 3 bases, V lost 4 bases, and 9 bases had no gene match. CDR1 is SGHRS and CDR2 is YFSETQ in the germline V gene. CDR3 loop: CASSERLARDYEQYF. CDR3 sequence (DNA): TGCGCCAGCAGCGAGAGACTAGCGAGAGACTACGAGCAGTACTTC.

The chain carries TRBV30 and TRBJ2-3; perhaps TRBD2 as D (5 bases). V lost 0 bases, J lost 6 bases, and 25 bases lay in between. This CDR3 is 18 amino acids long. CDR1 GTSNPN and CDR2 SVGIG come from the germline V gene (reference sequence). The CDR3 DNA follows: TGTGCCTGGAGTGTCGTCCTAACATCGACTCTCCGAGGGGATACGCAGTATTTT. Translating gives CAWSVVLTSTLRGDTQYF.

The rearrangement uses TRBV28 and TRBJ2-1, with D uncertain. The CDR3 is made up of 12 amino acids. With 2 bases removed from V and 7 bases from J, the gap between germline ends came to 6 bases. CDR1 MDHEN and CDR2 SYDVKM come from the germline V gene. CDR3 nucleotides: TGTGCCAGCAGTTTAGCTAGGAATGAGCAGTTCTTC. Translating it yields CASSLARNEQFF. Variable domain in full (rest from reference TRBV28 and TRBJ2-1): DVKVTQSSRYLVKRTGEKVFLECVQDMDHENMFWYRQDPGLGLRLIYFSYDVKMKEKGDIPEGYSVSREKKERFSLILESASTNQTSMYLCASSLARNEQFFGPGTRLTVL.

The chain combines TRBV5-1 with TRBJ2-5; tentative D call: TRBD2 (6 bases). V lost 7 bases, J lost 5 bases, and 24 bases lay in between. This CDR3 is built from 16 residues. Germline V lookup: CDR1 SGHRS, CDR2 YFSETQ. The CDR3 loop reads CASAPLASNLRETQYF. DNA of the CDR3: TGCGCCAGCGCCCCCCTAGCGTCCAACCTTCGGGAGACCCAGTACTTC.